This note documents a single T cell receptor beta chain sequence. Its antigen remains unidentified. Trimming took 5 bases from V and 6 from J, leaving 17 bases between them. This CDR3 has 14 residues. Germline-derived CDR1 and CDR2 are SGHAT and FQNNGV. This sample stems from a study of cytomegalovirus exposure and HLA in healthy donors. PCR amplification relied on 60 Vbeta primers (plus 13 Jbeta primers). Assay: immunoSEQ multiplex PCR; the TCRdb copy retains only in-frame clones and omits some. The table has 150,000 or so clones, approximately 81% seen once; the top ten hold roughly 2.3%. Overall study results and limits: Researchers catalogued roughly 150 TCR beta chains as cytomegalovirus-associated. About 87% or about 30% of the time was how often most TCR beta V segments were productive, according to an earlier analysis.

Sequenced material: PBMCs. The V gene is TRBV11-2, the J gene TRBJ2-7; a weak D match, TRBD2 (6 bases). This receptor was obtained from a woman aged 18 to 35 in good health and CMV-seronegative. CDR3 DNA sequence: TGTGCCAGCAGCGAGGAGGGACTCGGCTCCGAGCAGTACTTC. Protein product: CASSEEGLGSEQYF.